The 26 T cell receptor beta chains in this list originate from one sample, sequenced in a study of CD8+ T cells in alopecia areata. The sequencing template was cDNA reverse transcribed from extracted RNA. Profiling relied on immunoSEQ multiplex PCR, and the TCRdb table lists in-frame clones only, not all of them. The sample comprises some 170,000 clones, roughly 63% of which are singletons, and 16% rests with the top ten. Treatment defined: oral pan-JAK inhibitor, 5-10 mg twice daily. Sequenced material: CD4+ T cells sorted from blood, taken at approximately week 60, from a patient treated with tofacitinib. The receptors shown here come from a human donor with alopecia areata.

The chain links TRBV7-9 to TRBJ2-3, with TRBD2 matching over 12 bases. V was clipped by 8 bases and J by 6 bases; unmatched bases: 6. The germline gives CDR1 SEHNR, CDR2 FQNEAQ (reference sequence). CDR3 length: 14 amino acids. CDR3 loop: CASPTSGGVDTQYF. Here the CDR3 DNA reads TGTGCCAGCCCGACTAGCGGGGGTGTGGATACGCAGTATTTT.

The V and J genes are TRBV30 and TRBJ2-7; D possibly corresponds to TRBD2 (5 bases). CDR1 and CDR2 from the germline V gene are GTSNPN and SVGIG (reference sequence). V lost 1 base, J lost 2 bases, and 15 bases lay in between. This CDR3 region has 15 residues. CDR3 in amino acids: CAWSGWENGAYEQYF. The CDR3 nucleotides are TGTGCCTGGAGTGGGTGGGAGAACGGGGCCTACGAGCAGTACTTC.

This clone has at least ten counts. The chain combines TRBV6-9 with TRBJ2-7; possible D gene TRBD1, 5 bases. Per germline, CDR1 MNHGY and CDR2 SVAAGI. The CDR3 sequence is 12 residues long. The V gene lost 4 bases and the J gene lost 2 bases, with 6 bases spanning the gap. The CDR3 loop reads CASSCRAYEQYF. CDR3 in DNA: TGTGCCAGCAGTTGCAGGGCCTACGAGCAGTACTTC.

The sample holds a few counts of this clone. The chain combines TRBV27 with TRBJ2-5; D unresolved. The length of the CDR3 is 13 residues. Germline V gene lookup returns CDR1 MNHEY and CDR2 SMNVEV (reference sequence). V shed 5 bases and J shed 9 bases, with 16 bases lying between them. The CDR3 protein is CASSVAAMGAQYF. The CDR3 bases are TGTGCCAGCAGTGTAGCAGCAATGGGCGCCCAGTACTTC.

The chain combines TRBV29-1 with TRBJ1-1, with D possibly matching TRBD1 (5 bases). CDR3 length: 14 amino acids. The ends were cut back, 4 bases at V and 4 bases at J, with 16 bases in the middle. Per germline, CDR1 SQVTM and CDR2 ANQGSEA. CDR3 in amino acids: CSVGVGAYSTEAFF. In nucleotides, the CDR3 is TGCAGCGTTGGGGTCGGGGCGTATAGCACTGAAGCTTTCTTT.

This clone was counted between two and nine times. V and J are TRBV29-1 and TRBJ1-2; D is possibly TRBD1 (6 bases). V was clipped by 7 bases and J by 2 bases, with 11 bases between them. In germline, CDR1 is SQVTM, CDR2 ANQGSEA. The CDR3 length is 12 residues. The CDR3 coding sequence is TGCAGCGCCGGACAGAGGAACTATGGCTACACCTTC. Translation gives CSAGQRNYGYTF.

Of note for this clone: The same CDR3 can be traced to other DNA sequences in this sample. The rearrangement links TRBV10-1 to TRBJ2-5; 7 bases are shared with TRBD1. The V segment lost 6 bases and the J segment 2 bases; nucleotides outside the gene matches: 0. The CDR3 runs to 12 residues. Germline V gene sequence: CDR1 WNHNN, CDR2 SYGVQD (reference sequence). The CDR3 bases are TGCGCCAGCAGCAGGGGGCAAGAGACCCAGTACTTC. As protein: CASSRGQETQYF.

The J gene is TRBJ1-5, the V gene TRBV30; 8 bases agree with TRBD1. J lost 5 bases, V lost 5 bases, and 8 bases had no gene match. CDR1 is GTSNPN, CDR2 SVGIG, per germline (reference sequence). This CDR3 has 14 amino acids. CDR3 residues: CAWSGQAVDQPQHF. The CDR3, as DNA: TGTGCCTGGTCGGGACAGGCAGTGGATCAGCCCCAGCATTTT.

This chain links TRBV15 with TRBJ2-5; possible D gene TRBD1, 6 bases. Between the trimmed V and J ends, which lost 0 bases and 2 bases, there was a span of 19 bases. Germline assignment: CDR1 LNHNV and CDR2 YYDKDF (reference sequence). The CDR3 totals 18 residues. Here the CDR3 reads CATSRDPDRPLVQETQYF. DNA for the CDR3: TGTGCCACCAGCAGAGATCCCGACAGGCCCCTAGTTCAAGAGACCCAGTACTTC.

This CDR3 is CASSSIDSPLHF. DNA for the CDR3: TGCGCCAGCAGCTCTATAGATTCACCCCTCCACTTT. V gene TRBV5-1 combines with J gene TRBJ1-6; D gene ambiguous. The CDR3 sequence is 12 residues long. Germline V gene sequence: CDR1 SGHRS, CDR2 YFSETQ. Between the trimmed V and J ends, which lost 3 bases and 8 bases, there was a span of 6 bases.

The V call is TRBV29-1, the J call TRBJ1-5, with D possibly TRBD1 on 6 matching bases. V was clipped by 4 bases and J by 6 bases, with 13 bases between them. The CDR3 is 13 residues long. The V gene's germline CDR1 is SQVTM and CDR2 ANQGSEA. This CDR3 is CSVVRTEGQPQHF. The CDR3 DNA reads TGCAGCGTTGTGCGGACAGAGGGTCAGCCCCAGCATTTT.

V gene TRBV7-3 combines with J gene TRBJ2-1; 10 bases match TRBD2. This CDR3 contains 15 residues. The trim removed 0 bases at V and 7 bases at J, leaving 3 bases unmatched. Germline V CDR1 and CDR2: SGHTA, FQGTGA. CDR3: CASSLTSGGRNEQFF. The CDR3 DNA sequence: TGTGCCAGCAGCTTAACTAGCGGGGGGAGGAATGAGCAGTTCTTC.

Notes on this clone: The sample has other DNA sequences that encode this CDR3 too. The V gene is TRBV18, the J gene TRBJ1-1, with D uncertain. Germline loops: CDR1 KGHSH, CDR2 LQKENI. CDR3 length equals 11 residues. V lost 5 bases and J lost 3, with 4 bases in between. The CDR3 sequence is CASSRDTEAFF. CDR3 bases: TGTGCCAGCTCAAGGGACACTGAAGCTTTCTTT.

In its sample, this clone was seen a few times. The rearrangement uses TRBV12-5 and TRBJ2-5; 7 positions agree with TRBD2. This CDR3 region has 18 residues. V trimming: 0 bases; J trimming: 4 bases; junction bases outside the gene matches: 14. Germline-derived CDR1 and CDR2 are LGHNT and FRNRAP. The CDR3, as DNA: TGTGCTAGTGGTTTGGTCCGAGGATTAACTTTAGCGGGAGAGACCCAGTACTTC. Its translation is CASGLVRGLTLAGETQYF.

This rearrangement joins TRBV6-6 to TRBJ1-5, with D unclear. V shed 6 bases and J shed 3 bases, with 9 bases lying between them. Germline V CDR1 and CDR2: MNHNY, SVGAGI (reference sequence). This CDR3 has 13 amino acids. CDR3 protein: CASSASVNQPQHF. CDR3 coding DNA: TGTGCCAGCAGCGCCTCGGTCAATCAGCCCCAGCATTTT.

The genes are TRBV4-1 and TRBJ1-1, with D maybe TRBD1 (5 bases). This CDR3 has 16 amino acids. Germline V gene sequence: CDR1 MGHRA, CDR2 YSYEKL. The V and J ends lost 3 bases and 5 bases respectively, with 19 bases between them. In DNA, the CDR3 is TGCGCCAGCAGCCATCAGCCTGGACGGGGCCGGACTGAAGCTTTCTTT. Amino acid sequence: CASSHQPGRGRTEAFF.

This clone was observed a few times. The chain recombines TRBV5-1 with TRBJ1-5; tentatively, D is TRBD1 (6 bases). Germline V gene lookup returns CDR1 SGHRS and CDR2 YFSETQ. The CDR3 totals 16 residues. Trimming removed 4 bases at V and 4 bases at J, with 18 bases between. CDR3 bases: TGCGCCAGCAGCCCCGGAGGGGGGCGCGTGAATCAGCCCCAGCATTTT. It encodes CASSPGGGRVNQPQHF. Together with reference TRBV5-1 and TRBJ1-5, the CDR3 gives the full variable domain: KAGVTQTPRYLIKTRGQQVTLSCSPISGHRSVSWYQQTPGQGLQFLFEYFSETQRNKGNFPGRFSGRQFSNSRSEMNVSTLELGDSALYLCASSPGGGRVNQPQHFGDGTRLSIL.

This clone was found a few times. This chain links TRBV11-1 with TRBJ2-2; D possibly matches TRBD1 or TRBD2 (5 bases each). The V end lost 7 bases, the J end lost 4 bases, and 19 bases lay between the germline ends. In germline, CDR1 is SGHAT, CDR2 FQDESV (reference sequence). The CDR3 is made up of 16 amino acids. CDR3 DNA: TGTGCCAGCAACCCCCAGGGTGGGGACGGCACCGGGGAGCTGTTTTTT. Translation gives CASNPQGGDGTGELFF.

The chain joins TRBV7-9 to TRBJ2-5; D uncertain. Germline V gene data show CDR1 as SEHNR and CDR2 as FQNEAQ (reference sequence). The CDR3 sequence is 11 residues long. With 4 bases removed from V and 7 bases from J, the gap between germline ends came to 7 bases. The CDR3 DNA is TGTGCCAGCAGCTATATTGGGACCCAGTACTTC. Translated: CASSYIGTQYF.

The chain uses TRBV4-2 and TRBJ1-2, with unresolved D. The germline V gene encodes CDR1 LGHNA and CDR2 YNFKEQ. Trimming shortened V by 0 bases and J by 7 bases, and 6 bases separated the two germline ends. The CDR3 has 12 residues. CDR3 loop: CASSQESVGYTF. CDR3 DNA: TGTGCCAGCAGCCAAGAAAGTGTTGGCTACACCTTC.

J is TRBJ2-1 and V is TRBV9; 10 bases align to TRBD1. CDR1 and CDR2 (germline): SGDLS, YYNGEE. V was pared by 0 bases and J by 5 bases, with 5 bases of the junction left unmatched. The CDR3 spans 16 residues. CDR3: CASSVAPGQGNNEQFF. The CDR3 coding sequence is TGTGCCAGCAGCGTAGCTCCGGGACAGGGGAACAATGAGCAGTTCTTC. The whole variable domain, filled in from reference TRBV9 and TRBJ2-1, reads DSGVTQTPKHLITATGQRVTLRCSPRSGDLSVYWYQQSLDQGLQFLIQYYNGEERAKGNILERFSAQQFPDLHSELNLSSLELGDSALYFCASSVAPGQGNNEQFFGPGTRLTVL.

The sample holds a few counts of this clone. This chain connects TRBV23-1 to TRBJ2-1; D call uncertain. TRBV23-1 falls under the ORF class, with uncertain function. Trimming took 6 bases from V and 1 from J, leaving 16 bases between them. The length of the CDR3 is 16 residues. The CDR3: CASSPVTSGSYNEQFF. The CDR3 DNA follows: TGCGCCAGCAGCCCCGTTACCAGTGGATCCTACAATGAGCAGTTCTTC.

The chain recombines TRBV29-1 with TRBJ1-2, with 7 nucleotides matching TRBD1. The V segment lost 5 bases and the J segment 3 bases; nucleotides outside the gene matches: 9. The CDR3 covers 14 residues. Germline-derived CDR1 and CDR2 are SQVTM and ANQGSEA. CDR3 amino acids: CSVLSAGGYYGYTF. For the CDR3, the DNA is TGCAGCGTTCTTTCGGCAGGGGGGTACTATGGCTACACCTTC.

The chain has TRBV27 and TRBJ1-5; maybe TRBD1 (5 bases). CDR3 length: 14 amino acids. Germline CDR1 MNHEY, CDR2 SMNVEV (reference sequence). Trimming took 1 base from V and 4 from J, leaving 8 bases between them. DNA of the CDR3: TGTGCCAGCAGTTTATTGGGGGTAAATCAGCCCCAGCATTTT. Protein sequence: CASSLLGVNQPQHF.

There are a few counts of this clone. J is TRBJ1-5 and V is TRBV29-1, with D possibly TRBD1 on 5 matching bases. The CDR3 runs to 13 residues. Germline V gene lookup returns CDR1 SQVTM and CDR2 ANQGSEA. The ends were cut back, 2 bases at V and 2 bases at J, with 7 bases in the middle. CDR3 nucleotide sequence: TGCAGCGTTGAACAGGGTCGCAATCAGCCCCAGCATTTT. Protein sequence: CSVEQGRNQPQHF. Drawing the rest from reference TRBV29-1 and TRBJ1-5, the complete variable domain is SAVISQKPSRDICQRGTSLTIQCQVDSQVTMMFWYRQQPGQSLTLIATANQGSEATYESGFVIDKFPISRPNLTFSTLTVSNMSPEDSSIYLCSVEQGRNQPQHFGDGTRLSIL.

The genes are TRBV7-2 and TRBJ2-3, with 8 nucleotides matching TRBD2. The CDR3 is 14 residues long. Trimming at V came to 6 bases and at J to 8 bases, leaving 10 bases not matched to a gene. Germline V CDR1 and CDR2: SGHTA, FQGNSA. The CDR3 DNA reads TGTGCCAGCAGTTCCCCCGGGGGGGATGGTACGCAGTATTTT. Translating gives CASSSPGGDGTQYF.